The clone carrying this T cell receptor (beta chain) was seen more than once but under ten times. During its preparation, the TCRbeta library received unique molecular identifiers. TCRdb re-called the PCR reads through MiXCR, storing one row per CDR3 protein. The repertoire holds roughly 500,000 distinct CDR3 sequences, with about 18% as singletons. V lost 0 bases and J lost 4, with 13 bases in between. Per germline, CDR1 DFQATT and CDR2 SNEGSKA (reference sequence). This CDR3 has 15 residues. The data originate from a study of T-cell reconstitution after alpha-beta-depleted transplantation in children.

Sequences were derived from PBMCs from the stem cell graft donor, sampled from the stem cell graft. The chain couples TRBV20-1 to TRBJ1-5; D perhaps matches TRBD1 (5 bases). The source is a human donor who donated a stem cell graft to a child with acute lymphoblastic leukemia. This CDR3 is CSARDRQGLNQPQHF. The CDR3 DNA is TGCAGTGCTAGAGACCGGCAGGGCCTTAATCAGCCCCAGCATTTT.